This passage covers 3 T cell receptor beta chains from one sample sequenced in a study of CD8 T cells in Susac syndrome. An input of roughly 0.5 to 1 ug of RNA was subjected to reverse transcription using random hexamers. TCRdb passed the immunoSEQ multiplex PCR reads through MiXCR, listing each CDR3 protein once. Here the sample spans about 73,000 distinct CDR3 sequences, about 95% being singletons. The sequencing sample was made of CD8+ T cells from PBMCs. The receptors were sampled from a human donor with multiple sclerosis.

This clonotype was observed a single time. V usage is TRBV5-1 and J usage is TRBJ1-1; D unclear. The CDR3 extends over 14 amino acids. V was clipped by 0 bases and J by 1 base, with 7 bases between them. CDR1 and CDR2 (germline): SGHRS, YFSETQ. The CDR3 region is CASSLDLGNTEAFF. DNA of the CDR3: TGCGCCAGCAGCTTGGATCTGGGGAACACTGAAGCTTTCTTT. The whole variable domain, filled in from reference TRBV5-1 and TRBJ1-1, reads KAGVTQTPRYLIKTRGQQVTLSCSPISGHRSVSWYQQTPGQGLQFLFEYFSETQRNKGNFPGRFSGRQFSNSRSEMNVSTLELGDSALYLCASSLDLGNTEAFFGQGTRLTVV.

The genes are TRBV7-9 and TRBJ1-2; the match to TRBD1 covers 7 bases. V shed 1 base, J shed 3 bases, and the junction held 5 bases outside the gene matches. The CDR3 totals 15 residues. Looked up from germline, CDR1 is SEHNR and CDR2 is FQNEAQ (reference sequence). The CDR3 protein is CASSLVRGSYYGYTF. The CDR3 bases are TGTGCCAGCAGCTTAGTCAGGGGGAGTTACTATGGCTACACCTTC.

This chain links TRBV28 with TRBJ1-5; 10 bases are shared with TRBD1. The CDR3 spans 13 residues. CDR1 and CDR2 (germline): MDHEN, SYDVKM. The ends lost 6 bases at V and 5 bases at J; junction bases unmatched: 1. CDR3 nucleotides: TGTGCCAGCAGGGACAGGGGGGATCAGCCCCAGCATTTT. Encoded protein: CASRDRGDQPQHF.